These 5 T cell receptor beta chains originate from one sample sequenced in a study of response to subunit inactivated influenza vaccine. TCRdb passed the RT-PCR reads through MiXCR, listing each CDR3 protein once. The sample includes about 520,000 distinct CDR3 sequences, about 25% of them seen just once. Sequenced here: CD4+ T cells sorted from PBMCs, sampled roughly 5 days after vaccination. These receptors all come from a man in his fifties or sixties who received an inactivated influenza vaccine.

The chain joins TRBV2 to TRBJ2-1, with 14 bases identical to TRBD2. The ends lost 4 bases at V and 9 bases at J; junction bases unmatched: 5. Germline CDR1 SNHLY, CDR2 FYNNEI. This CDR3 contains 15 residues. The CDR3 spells CASSVGTSGSGEQFF. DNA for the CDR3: TGTGCCAGCAGTGTGGGGACTAGCGGGAGCGGTGAGCAGTTCTTC. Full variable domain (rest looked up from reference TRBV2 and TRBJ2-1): EPEVTQTPSHQVTQMGQEVILRCVPISNHLYFYWYRQILGQKVEFLVSFYNNEISEKSEIFDDQFSVERPDGSNFTLKIRSTKLEDSAMYFCASSVGTSGSGEQFFGPGTRLTVL.

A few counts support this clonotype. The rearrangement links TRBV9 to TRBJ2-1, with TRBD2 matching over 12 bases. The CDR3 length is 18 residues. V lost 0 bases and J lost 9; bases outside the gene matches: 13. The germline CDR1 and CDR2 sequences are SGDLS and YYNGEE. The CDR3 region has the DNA TGTGCCAGCAGCGTAGGGACTAGCGGGACCCGTCGGTGGGGTGAGCAGTTCTTC. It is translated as CASSVGTSGTRRWGEQFF.

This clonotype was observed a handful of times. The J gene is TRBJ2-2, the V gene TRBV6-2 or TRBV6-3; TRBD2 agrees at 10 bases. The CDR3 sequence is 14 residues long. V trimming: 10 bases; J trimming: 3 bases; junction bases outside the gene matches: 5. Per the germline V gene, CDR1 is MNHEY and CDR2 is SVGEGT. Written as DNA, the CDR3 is TGTGCCACCAAGCGGGGGGGCGACACCGGGGAGCTGTTTTTT. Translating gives CATKRGGDTGELFF.

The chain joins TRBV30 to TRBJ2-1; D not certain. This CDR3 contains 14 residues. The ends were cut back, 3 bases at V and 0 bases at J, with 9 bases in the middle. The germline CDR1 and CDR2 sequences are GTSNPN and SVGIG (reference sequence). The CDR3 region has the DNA TGTGCCTGGAGGAGCAGGAGCTCCTACAATGAGCAGTTCTTC. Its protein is CAWRSRSSYNEQFF.

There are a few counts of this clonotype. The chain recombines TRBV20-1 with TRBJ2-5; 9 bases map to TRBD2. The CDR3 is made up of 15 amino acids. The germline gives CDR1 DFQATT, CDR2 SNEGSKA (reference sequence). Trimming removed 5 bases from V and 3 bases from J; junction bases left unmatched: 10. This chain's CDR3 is CSAFLLAGSKETQYF. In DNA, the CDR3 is TGCAGTGCTTTCCTCCTAGCGGGGAGCAAAGAGACCCAGTACTTC.